These 9 T cell receptor delta chains originate from one sample sequenced in a study of gamma-delta T cells after stem cell transplantation. TCRdb redid the clone calls on the RT-PCR reads with CATT. The sample lists thousands of delta-chain clones, around 4.1% seen once, with 41% in the top ten. The specimen was gamma-delta T cells. The receptors shown here come from a human donor. It is not recorded whose cells these are; they may come from a transplant donor.

Within the sample, this clone is medium-sized (0.01 to 0.1%). The chain employs TRDV2 and TRDJ1; TRDD3 aligns across 11 bases. Germline V gene data show CDR1 as GEAIGNYY and CDR2 as EKD. CDR3 length equals 19 residues. V was clipped by 7 bases and J by 0 bases; unmatched bases: 18. The CDR3 nucleotides read TGTGCCTGCAAACCTACTTACTGGGGGATATCCTTGTACACCGATAAACTCATCTTT. It yields the protein CACKPTYWGISLYTDKLIF.

Remarks on this clone: A much larger clonotype is one base distant, so this may be a read error. The same CDR3 can be traced to other DNA sequences in this sample. The chain is built from TRDV2 and TRDJ1; 13 bases agree with TRDD3. Germline V gene data show CDR1 as GEAIGNYY and CDR2 as EKD. With V trimmed by 1 base and J by 2 bases, 9 bases remained unmatched. This CDR3 spans 18 amino acids. For the CDR3, the DNA is TGTGCCTGTGACACGATAACTGGGGGATACGCTGTGACCGATAAACTCATCTTT. It is translated as CACDTITGGYAVTDKLIF.

Comment on this clone: A far larger clone differs by one base, so this is likely a read error. The gene calls are TRDV2 and TRDJ1; the match to TRDD3 covers 13 bases. J lost 2 bases, V lost 0 bases, and 11 bases had no gene match. The germline gives CDR1 GEAIGNYY, CDR2 EKD. The CDR3 loop spans 19 amino acids. The CDR3 loop is CACDTIGSLGDTRTDKLIF. As DNA, the CDR3 is TGTGCCTGTGACACCATAGGGTCACTGGGGGATACGAGAACCGATAAACTCATCTTT.

In this sample, this clone turned up a few times. A much larger clone sits a single nucleotide away, making a read error possible. Other DNA sequences of this sample code for an identical CDR3. The V gene is TRDV2, the J gene TRDJ1; 12 positions agree with TRDD3. The trim removed 3 bases at V and 1 base at J, leaving 14 bases unmatched. CDR1 GEAIGNYY and CDR2 EKD come from the germline V gene. This CDR3 comprises 19 residues. The CDR3 sequence is CACDPILLGDTRSTDKLIF. DNA for the CDR3: TGTGCCTGTGACCCGATACTACTGGGGGATACAAGAAGCACCGATAAACTCATCTTT.

As regards this clone: TCRdb assigns this DNA the protein of a much larger clone, which departs from its translation at residue 8; this likely reflects a read error, and the protein shown comes from translating the DNA. CDR3 in DNA: TGTGCCTGTGACGCGGTCTCCTGTAAAACCGATAAACTCATCTTT. Its protein product is CACDAVSCKTDKLIF. The chain uses TRDV2 and TRDJ1; no definite D call. CDR1 is GEAIGNYY, CDR2 EKD, per germline. V gave up 3 bases and J gave up 2 bases, with 15 bases separating them. The CDR3 has 15 amino acids.

This clone has a handful of counts. This CDR3 is also generated by other DNA sequences in the sample. The chain recombines TRDV2 with TRDJ1; D ambiguous. This CDR3 contains 17 residues. The V and J ends lost 0 bases and 2 bases respectively, with 18 bases between them. Germline V gives CDR1 GEAIGNYY, CDR2 EKD. The CDR3 DNA follows: TGTGCCTGTGACACCGTTATCCCTCCTCAGTATACCGATAAACTCATCTTT. It is translated as CACDTVIPPQYTDKLIF.

This clone was seen more than once but under ten times. This clone may be a read error of a much larger clone one base away. V gene TRDV1 combines with J gene TRDJ1; possible D gene TRDD2, 8 bases. This CDR3 contains 23 residues. The germline V gene has CDR1 TSWWSYY and CDR2 QGS. V was cut by 3 bases and J by 2 bases, with 37 bases left in between. The CDR3 coding sequence is TGTGCTCTTGGGGAGATCCTTCCTATTAACGCTTACTGGGGACCAATTAGGACCGATAAACTCATCTTT. The encoded protein is CALGEILPINAYWGPIRTDKLIF.

This clone was counted only a few times. A much larger clone lies a single base off, so this may be a read error. The chain combines TRDV1 with TRDJ1; the D gene is possibly TRDD3 (6 bases). The CDR3 length is 20 residues. Germline loops: CDR1 TSWWSYY, CDR2 QGS. The CDR3 bases are TGTGCTCTTGGGGAACTGTGGACCCTTTTTTTGGCTGGGGTCTCCGATAAACCCATCTTT. Translated, it gives CALGELWTLFLAGVSDKPIF.

In its sample, this clone ranks as large. This CDR3 is also generated by other DNA sequences in the sample. The CDR3 protein is CALGERRSWLLGAYTDKLIF. CDR3 nucleotide sequence: TGTGCTCTTGGGGAAAGGCGCTCCTGGTTACTGGGGGCTTACACCGATAAACTCATCTTT. V is TRDV1 and J is TRDJ1; 8 positions match TRDD3. V lost 2 bases, J lost 0 bases, and 17 bases stayed unmatched. The length of the CDR3 is 20 residues. Germline V gene sequence: CDR1 TSWWSYY, CDR2 QGS.